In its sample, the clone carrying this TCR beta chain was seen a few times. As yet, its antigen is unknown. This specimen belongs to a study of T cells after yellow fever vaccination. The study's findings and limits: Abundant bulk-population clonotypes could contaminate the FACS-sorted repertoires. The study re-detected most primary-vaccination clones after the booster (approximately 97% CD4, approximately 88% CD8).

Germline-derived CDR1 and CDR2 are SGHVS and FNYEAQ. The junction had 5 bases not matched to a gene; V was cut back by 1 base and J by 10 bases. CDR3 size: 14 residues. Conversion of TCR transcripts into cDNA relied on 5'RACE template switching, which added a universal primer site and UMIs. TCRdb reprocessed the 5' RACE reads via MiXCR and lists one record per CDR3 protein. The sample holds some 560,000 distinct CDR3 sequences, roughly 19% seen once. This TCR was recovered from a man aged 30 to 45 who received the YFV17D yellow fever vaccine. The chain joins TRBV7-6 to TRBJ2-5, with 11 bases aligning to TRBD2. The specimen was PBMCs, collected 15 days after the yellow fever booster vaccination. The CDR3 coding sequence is TGTGCCAGCAGCTTAGACATTAGCGGGAGGGGCCAGTACTTC. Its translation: CASSLDISGRGQYF.